This T cell receptor (beta chain) was identified during a study of T cells expressing NK-cell markers. The CDR3 loop spans 13 amino acids. Per the germline V gene, CDR1 is LNHNV and CDR2 is YYDKDF (reference sequence). Overall study results and limits: Expanded NKG2C+ T cell clones were not confirmed as HCMV-specific. Also leading the CD3+CD56-NKG2C+ fraction in a handful of donors were these clonotypes.

Worth noting for this clonotype: Its antigen remains unknown.

cDNA encoding TCR beta was synthesized via 5'RACE template switching incorporating UMIs. TCRdb processed the 5' RACE reads again and assigns one entry to each CDR3 protein, with no DNA. The specimen's table records tens of thousands of distinct CDR3 sequences. The source material was blood T cells: a sorted CD56 or NKG2C T cell subset, CD4+ or CD8+ T cells, or bulk PBMC T cells (not recorded which). This TCR came from a woman between 18 and 75 years old in good health. V is TRBV15 and J is TRBJ2-5; lacking DNA, the TRBD1 call made by TCRdb goes unchecked. The CDR3 protein is CATSSKGIQTQYF.